The 7 T cell receptor beta chains given below trace back to one sample, sequenced in a study of T cells in Graves' hyperthyroidism and ophthalmopathy. Researchers amplified the TCR beta CDR3 regions from RNA transcripts. During a first-round RT-PCR of the TCR CDR3, the HTBI primer set was used. In TCRdb, the multiplex PCR reads were re-called with MiXCR into one record per CDR3 protein. The sample has around 250,000 distinct CDR3 sequences; roughly 15% are singletons. Sequencing was done on a sample of blood. The receptors originated from a woman aged 35 to 49 with Graves' hyperthyroidism that later progressed to Graves' ophthalmopathy.

In this sample, this clonotype turned up many times. The chain uses TRBV7-9 and TRBJ1-6, with D unclear. Between the trimmed V and J ends, which lost 4 bases and 4 bases, there was a span of 11 bases. The CDR3 has 15 amino acids. CDR1 and CDR2 (germline): SEHNR, FQNEAQ (reference sequence). CDR3 loop: CASSSHRDYNSPLHF. Here the CDR3 DNA reads TGTGCCAGCAGCTCCCACCGGGATTATAATTCACCCCTCCACTTT.

The table lists this clonotype with many counts. The chain links TRBV28 to TRBJ1-1, with D unresolved. CDR3 length equals 16 residues. The germline V gene has CDR1 MDHEN and CDR2 SYDVKM. Deletions cut 4 bases from V and 0 bases from J, with 15 bases between. The CDR3 loop reads CASSYFTSWVNTEAFF. For the CDR3, the DNA is TGTGCCAGCAGTTATTTCACATCCTGGGTGAACACTGAAGCTTTCTTT.

The chain links TRBV30 to TRBJ2-1; 10 nucleotides agree with TRBD2. The CDR3 length is 14 residues. In germline, CDR1 is GTSNPN, CDR2 SVGIG (reference sequence). Unmatched junction bases numbered 5, after V lost 3 bases and J lost 6 bases. CDR3 bases: TGTGCCTGGAGCGGACTAGCGGCACGCAATGAGCAGTTCTTC. Protein: CAWSGLAARNEQFF.

There are many counts of this clonotype. The chain recombines TRBV28 with TRBJ1-5, with D unclear. The CDR3 totals 16 residues. V was shortened by 2 bases and J by 0 bases, with 11 bases between the two germline ends. Per the germline V gene, CDR1 is MDHEN and CDR2 is SYDVKM. The DNA of the CDR3 is TGTGCCAGCAGTTTACCGAAAGATACTAGCAATCAGCCCCAGCATTTT. Residues: CASSLPKDTSNQPQHF.

V and J are TRBV10-2 and TRBJ2-7, with 9 nucleotides matching TRBD2. The junction had 12 bases not matched to a gene; V was cut back by 3 bases and J by 9 bases. Per germline, CDR1 WSHSY and CDR2 SAAADI. This CDR3 spans 15 amino acids. The CDR3 protein is CASSESASGVFGQYF. The CDR3 DNA reads as TGCGCCAGCAGTGAATCGGCTAGCGGGGTTTTTGGGCAGTACTTC.

This clonotype has just a few counts. The chain uses TRBV10-2 and TRBJ2-3; 7 bases are shared with TRBD1. In germline, CDR1 is WSHSY, CDR2 SAAADI. The CDR3 is 16 amino acids. V was clipped by 5 bases and J by 2 bases; unmatched bases: 10. The CDR3 DNA reads as TGCGCCAGCAGTTCGTCGACAGGGATTAACACAGATACGCAGTATTTT. Its translation: CASSSSTGINTDTQYF.

This clonotype appeared many times. The genes are TRBV3-1 and TRBJ2-4, with 10 bases matching TRBD2. The CDR3 totals 15 residues. The V gene's germline CDR1 is LGHDT and CDR2 YNNKEL (reference sequence). After removal of 3 bases from V and 7 bases from J, the junction contained 6 bases not matched to a gene. CDR3 region: CASSQDISGRNIQYF. CDR3 nucleotides: TGTGCCAGCAGCCAGGATATTAGCGGGAGGAACATTCAGTACTTC.